These T cell receptor beta chains were read from a single sample in a study of beta chain features in type 1 diabetes. Only in-frame clones appear in the TCRdb table, and some are missing; sequencing was by immunoSEQ multiplex PCR. The data hold around 360,000 clones, with around 12% observed a single time. The sequenced sample was naive CD4+ T cells from blood. All receptors derive from a woman under 30 with type 1 diabetes. The CDR3 runs from the conserved cysteine through the conserved F or W. D genes are given only for firm matches. Rows give clone size only sometimes, using once, few, many, or a class for an expanded clone.

V gene	clone size	J gene	D gene	CDR3 DNA	CDR3 protein
TRBV27	few	TRBJ1-5	-	TGTGCCAGCAGTTTATTTAGCTCGATCGCCGGGGAACAGCCCCAGCATTTT	CASSLFSSIAGEQPQHF
TRBV7-2	-	TRBJ2-3	TRBD2	TGTGCCAGCAGCTTTGGTGCGGGAGGAGATACGCAGTATTTT	CASSFGAGGDTQYF
TRBV2	-	TRBJ2-1	-	TGTGCCGAGAGGGGGAGTACCTACAATGAGCAGTTCTTC	CAERGSTYNEQFF
TRBV28	-	TRBJ2-3	TRBD2	TGTGCCAGCAGTTTAGCGGGAGGGCCAGCAGATACGCAGTATTTT	CASSLAGGPADTQYF
TRBV7-9	few	TRBJ1-2	TRBD1	TGTGCCACCTGGTCACAGGGGCTAGATGGCTACACCTTC	CATWSQGLDGYTF
TRBV10-3	few	TRBJ2-6	-	TGTGCCATCAGTGAGTTGCCCCCAGGGTCAGGTGGGGCCAACGTCCTGACTTTC	CAISELPPGSGGANVLTF
TRBV15	few	TRBJ2-5	-	TGTGCCACCAGCAGATGGACATTTGTTAAAGAGACCCAGTACTTC	CATSRWTFVKETQYF
TRBV11-2	-	TRBJ2-1	-	TGTGCCAGCAGCTCGGACTGGTCTAGGCAGTTCTTC	CASSSDWSRQFF
TRBV6-5	few	TRBJ2-7	-	TGTGCCAGCAGTTACTCGGGACAACCGTCAGCCTACGAGCAGTACTTC	CASSYSGQPSAYEQYF
TRBV5-4	-	TRBJ2-7	-	TGTGCCAGCAGCTTGAATACAGGGCGGTACGAGCAGTACTTC	CASSLNTGRYEQYF
TRBV9	-	TRBJ2-1	-	TGTGCCAGCAGCCCCCCCTACGGGGGGCCCCAGTTCTTC	CASSPPYGGPQFF
TRBV15	-	TRBJ1-2	TRBD1	TGTGCCACCAGTGCACCGGGACAGACTTATGGCTACACCTTC	CATSAPGQTYGYTF
TRBV6-4	-	TRBJ2-1	TRBD2	TGTGCCAGCAGTAAAACTAGCGGGAGGACCGCAATACAGTTCTTC	CASSKTSGRTAIQFF
TRBV6-5	few	TRBJ2-4	TRBD1	TGTGCCAGCAGTTCGACAGGGAGTAACATTCAGTACTTC	CASSSTGSNIQYF
TRBV4-1	few	TRBJ2-3	TRBD2	TGCGCCAGCAGCCAAGGGAGCGGGAGGATCACAGATACGCAGTATTTT	CASSQGSGRITDTQYF
TRBV4-2	few	TRBJ2-7	TRBD2	TGTGCCAGCAGCCAAAGTCTAGCGGGAGACTACGAGCAGTACTTC	CASSQSLAGDYEQYF
TRBV7-2	-	TRBJ2-7	-	TGTGCCAGCAGCTTAGATGGACACTTCTCCTACGAGCAGTACTTC	CASSLDGHFSYEQYF
TRBV6-5	-	TRBJ2-1	TRBD2	TGTGCCAGCACCCGGGGGCTAGCGGGGGGGAATGAGCAGTTCTTC	CASTRGLAGGNEQFF
TRBV7-9	few	TRBJ2-7	-	TGTGCCAGCAGCTTAGCGGGGGGCTACGAGCAGTACTTC	CASSLAGGYEQYF
TRBV25-1	few	TRBJ2-1	TRBD2	TGTGCCAGCAGTGGTAGACTAGCGGGAGTGGGAGAGCAGTTCTTC	CASSGRLAGVGEQFF
TRBV6-4	-	TRBJ1-2	-	TGTGCCAGCAGTTGGAGTAAGGCGTGGAAGCGTGAGGGCTACACCTTC	CASSWSKAWKREGYTF
TRBV27	-	TRBJ2-7	-	TGTGCCAGCGGGAGGTACGAGCAGTACTTC	CASGRYEQYF
TRBV9	few	TRBJ2-1	TRBD2	TGTGCCAGCAGCGTATTTACTAGCGGAAGCTCCTACAATGAGCAGTTCTTC	CASSVFTSGSSYNEQFF
TRBV25-1	-	TRBJ1-2	-	TGTGCCAGCAGTGAACAGGTGTATGGCTACACCTTC	CASSEQVYGYTF
TRBV4-3	-	TRBJ2-7	TRBD2	TGCGCCAGCAGCTCGGGACTAGCGGGGGGGTCCTACGAGCAGTACTTC	CASSSGLAGGSYEQYF
TRBV30	-	TRBJ2-7	TRBD1	TGTGCCTGGAGGAGGACAGGGGGCGGACACGAGCAGTACTTC	CAWRRTGGGHEQYF
TRBV5-6	-	TRBJ2-7	-	TGTGCCAGCAGTAGGGGCAGAATATACGAGCAGTACTTC	CASSRGRIYEQYF
TRBV18	few	TRBJ2-1	TRBD2	TGTGCCAGCTCACCACCAAGGACTAGCGGGACCTACAATGAGCAGTTCTTC	CASSPPRTSGTYNEQFF
TRBV9	-	TRBJ2-1	TRBD2	TGTGCCAGCAGCGTCAGCGGGGGTTCCTACAATGAGCAGTTCTTC	CASSVSGGSYNEQFF
TRBV4-1	few	TRBJ2-7	-	TGCGCCAGCAGCCAAGATCCCCGAGTTAGAAGCTCCTACGAGCAGTACTTC	CASSQDPRVRSSYEQYF
TRBV29-1	-	TRBJ2-2	-	TGCAGCGTTGGGCAGGGCTCCGGGGAGCTGTTTTTT	CSVGQGSGELFF
TRBV14	-	TRBJ1-1	TRBD1	TGTGCCAGCAGCCGAACCCGGGACAGGGGGGCTGAAGCTTTCTTT	CASSRTRDRGAEAFF
TRBV5-4	few	TRBJ1-6	TRBD1	TGTGCCAGCAGCCTAGGACAGGGGCCCCGGGCCCTCCACTTT	CASSLGQGPRALHF
TRBV6-6	few	TRBJ2-7	TRBD1	TGTGCCAGCAGACCAATCCCGGGACAGGGCTCCCACGAGCAGTACTTC	CASRPIPGQGSHEQYF
TRBV9	-	TRBJ2-1	TRBD2	TGTGCCAGCAGCGCAACTAGCGGGGTGTACAATGAGCAGTTCTTC	CASSATSGVYNEQFF
TRBV7-2	-	TRBJ2-4	TRBD2	TGTGCCAGCAGCTCAGAATCGGGACTAGCGGGCGGGTCGGTCTACTTC	CASSSESGLAGGSVYF
TRBV29-1	-	TRBJ1-2	TRBD1	TGCAGCGTTGCGCGGGGCAGGGGGACTCTTGGCTACACCTTC	CSVARGRGTLGYTF
TRBV4-3	few	TRBJ2-7	TRBD2	TGCGCCAGCAGCCAGGGACTAGGGGATACCTACGAGCAGTACTTC	CASSQGLGDTYEQYF
TRBV7-9	-	TRBJ1-2	TRBD1	TGTGCCAGCAGCCCCACAGGGGGCGCAGGTGGCTACACCTTC	CASSPTGGAGGYTF
TRBV30	few	TRBJ2-7	-	TGTTTGATGGGGCCAGGCTCCTACGAGCAGTACTTC	CLMGPGSYEQYF
TRBV9	-	TRBJ2-1	-	TGTGCCAGCAGCGTAAGCGGTTTGACCTACAATGAGCAGTTCTTC	CASSVSGLTYNEQFF
TRBV27	few	TRBJ1-4	TRBD1	TGTGCCAGCAGTTTATTAGGGACAGCCCCTAATGAAAAACTGTTTTTT	CASSLLGTAPNEKLFF
TRBV9	few	TRBJ2-3	-	TGTGCCAGCTCGTCTTGGACTAGCACAGATACGCAGTATTTT	CASSSWTSTDTQYF
TRBV25-1	-	TRBJ2-5	-	TGTGCCAGCAGTGACGGAGGGGGAGGGTTCCAAGAGACCCAGTACTTC	CASSDGGGGFQETQYF
TRBV4-3	few	TRBJ1-2	-	TGCGCCAGCAGCCAAGATCAGGGACTGACGATTTATGGCTACACCTTC	CASSQDQGLTIYGYTF
TRBV15	-	TRBJ1-1	-	TGTGCCACCAGCAGCCTCCGTGACAGCGTCTACACTGAAGCTTTCTTT	CATSSLRDSVYTEAFF
TRBV29-1	-	TRBJ1-1	TRBD1	TGCAGCGCCCCACAGGGGGTCGACGCTGAAGCTTTCTTT	CSAPQGVDAEAFF
TRBV4-3	-	TRBJ1-3	-	TGCGCCAGCAGCCAAGGAATAGCCAGACTTGGAAACACCATATATTTT	CASSQGIARLGNTIYF
TRBV18	-	TRBJ2-7	-	TGTGCCAGCTCACCAACGACTGAATCCTACGAGCAGTACTTC	CASSPTTESYEQYF
TRBV7-9	few	TRBJ1-1	-	TGTGCCAGCAGCTTTTCAGACAGTTCCACTGAAGCTTTCTTT	CASSFSDSSTEAFF
TRBV5-1	-	TRBJ2-3	-	TGCGCCAGCGGGGGGGCAGGAGTATCAGATACGCAGTATTTT	CASGGAGVSDTQYF
TRBV7-2	-	TRBJ1-2	TRBD1	TGTGCCAGCAGCAGAGGGGGCAGCTATGGCTACACCTTC	CASSRGGSYGYTF
TRBV7-3	few	TRBJ2-3	-	TGTGCCAGCAGCCTCGGACATCTGGTAGATACGCAGTATTTT	CASSLGHLVDTQYF
TRBV6-5	few	TRBJ2-7	TRBD1	TGTGCCAGCAGTTACTCAGGGGGCCAATCCTACGAGCAGTACTTC	CASSYSGGQSYEQYF
TRBV18	-	TRBJ2-5	TRBD1	TGTGCCAGCTCGCCCGGACAGGGTGGGAAGACCCAGTACTTC	CASSPGQGGKTQYF
TRBV5-4	few	TRBJ2-5	-	TGTGCCAGCAGCTCCCCGGGGTGGACCCAGTACTTC	CASSSPGWTQYF